Sequencing of this T cell receptor (beta chain) was carried out in a study of cytomegalovirus exposure and HLA in healthy donors. Repertoires were generated with immunoSEQ multiplex PCR, while TCRdb's copy carries only in-frame clones and drops some. The table lists fewer than 150,000 clones, approximately 91% of them singletons. This clone has just one count. The germline V gene encodes CDR1 SNHLY and CDR2 FYNNEI. The CDR3 extends over 17 amino acids. Trimming left V 6 bases short and J 0 bases short, with 20 bases between. Sequenced sample: PBMCs. The chain joins TRBV2 to TRBJ1-1, with a weak D call TRBD1 (5 bases). The sequence derives from a man aged 25-45 years in good health and CMV-seronegative. The CDR3 reads CASRGEAGGRMNTEAFF. DNA for the CDR3: TGTGCCAGCAGGGGGGAGGCGGGCGGGCGCATGAACACTGAAGCTTTCTTT.